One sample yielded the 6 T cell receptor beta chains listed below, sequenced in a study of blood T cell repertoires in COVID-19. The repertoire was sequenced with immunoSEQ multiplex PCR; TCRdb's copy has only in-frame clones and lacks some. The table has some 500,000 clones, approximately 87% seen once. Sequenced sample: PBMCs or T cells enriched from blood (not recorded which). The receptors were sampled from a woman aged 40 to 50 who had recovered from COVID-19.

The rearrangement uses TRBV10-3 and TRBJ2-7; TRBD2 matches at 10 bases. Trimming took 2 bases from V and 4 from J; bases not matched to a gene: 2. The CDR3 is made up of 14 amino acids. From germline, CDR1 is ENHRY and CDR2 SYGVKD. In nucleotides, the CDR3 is TGTGCCATCAGTGAGGGACTAGCGGTGTACGAGCAGTACTTC. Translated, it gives CAISEGLAVYEQYF.

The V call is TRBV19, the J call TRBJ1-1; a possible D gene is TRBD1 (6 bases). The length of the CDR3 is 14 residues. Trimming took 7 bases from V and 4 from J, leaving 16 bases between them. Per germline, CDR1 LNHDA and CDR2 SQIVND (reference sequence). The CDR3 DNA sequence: TGTGCCAGTAACAATAGATGGGGGCCCACTGAAGCTTTCTTT. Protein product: CASNNRWGPTEAFF.

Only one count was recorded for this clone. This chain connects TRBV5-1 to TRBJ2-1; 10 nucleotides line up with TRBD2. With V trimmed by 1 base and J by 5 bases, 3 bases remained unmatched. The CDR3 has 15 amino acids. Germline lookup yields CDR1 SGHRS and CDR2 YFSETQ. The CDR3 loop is CASSLSAGGHNEQFF. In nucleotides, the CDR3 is TGCGCCAGCAGCTTGTCAGCGGGAGGGCACAATGAGCAGTTCTTC.

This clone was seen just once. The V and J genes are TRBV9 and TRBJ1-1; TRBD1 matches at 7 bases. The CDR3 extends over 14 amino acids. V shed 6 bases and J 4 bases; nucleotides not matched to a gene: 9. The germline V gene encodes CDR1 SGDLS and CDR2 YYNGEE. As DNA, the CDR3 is TGTGCCAGCATGAAAGGGGGCGAGGGCACTGAAGCTTTCTTT. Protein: CASMKGGEGTEAFF.

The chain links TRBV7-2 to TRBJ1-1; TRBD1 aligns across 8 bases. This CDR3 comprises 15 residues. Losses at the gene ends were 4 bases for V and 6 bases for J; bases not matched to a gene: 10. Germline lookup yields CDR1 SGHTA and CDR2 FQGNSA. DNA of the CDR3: TGTGCCAGCAGCTGGGGCACAGGGGGGTTTTCTGAAGCTTTCTTT. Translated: CASSWGTGGFSEAFF.

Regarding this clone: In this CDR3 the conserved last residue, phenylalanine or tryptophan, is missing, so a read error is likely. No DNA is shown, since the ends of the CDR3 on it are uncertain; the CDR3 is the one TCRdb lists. The chain's CDR3 is CASSSDRA. The chain has TRBV27 and TRBJ2-3; the table's D call TRBD1 went unverified against the DNA. The CDR3 is 8 amino acids long, termini counted. CDR1 MNHEY and CDR2 SMNVEV come from the germline V gene (reference sequence).